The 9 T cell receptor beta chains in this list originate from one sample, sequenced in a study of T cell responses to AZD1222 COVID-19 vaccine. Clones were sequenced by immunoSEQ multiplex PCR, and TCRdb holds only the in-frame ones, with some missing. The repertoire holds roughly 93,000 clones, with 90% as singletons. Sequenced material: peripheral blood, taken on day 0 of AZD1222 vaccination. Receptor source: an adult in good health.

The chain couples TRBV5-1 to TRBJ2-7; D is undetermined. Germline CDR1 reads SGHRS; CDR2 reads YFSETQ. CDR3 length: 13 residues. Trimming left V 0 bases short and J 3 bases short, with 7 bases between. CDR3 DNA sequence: TGCGCCAGCAGCTTGGATAACAGCTACGAGCAGTACTTC. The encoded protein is CASSLDNSYEQYF. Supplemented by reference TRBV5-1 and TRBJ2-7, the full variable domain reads KAGVTQTPRYLIKTRGQQVTLSCSPISGHRSVSWYQQTPGQGLQFLFEYFSETQRNKGNFPGRFSGRQFSNSRSEMNVSTLELGDSALYLCASSLDNSYEQYFGPGTRLTVT.

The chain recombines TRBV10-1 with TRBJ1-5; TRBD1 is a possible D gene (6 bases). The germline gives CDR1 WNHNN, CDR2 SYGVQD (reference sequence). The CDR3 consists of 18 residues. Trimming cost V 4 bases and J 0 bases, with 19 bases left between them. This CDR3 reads CASSVQRRGWDSNQPQHF. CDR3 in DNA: TGCGCCAGCAGTGTCCAGAGGAGGGGGTGGGATAGCAATCAGCCCCAGCATTTT.

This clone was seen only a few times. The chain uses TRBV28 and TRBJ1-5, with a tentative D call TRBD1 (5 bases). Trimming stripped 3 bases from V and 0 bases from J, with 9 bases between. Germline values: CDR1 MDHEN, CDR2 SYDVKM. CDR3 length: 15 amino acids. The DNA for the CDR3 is TGTGCCAGCAGTTTCCCGGGGCATAGCAATCAGCCCCAGCATTTT. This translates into CASSFPGHSNQPQHF. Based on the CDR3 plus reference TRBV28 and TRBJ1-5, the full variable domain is DVKVTQSSRYLVKRTGEKVFLECVQDMDHENMFWYRQDPGLGLRLIYFSYDVKMKEKGDIPEGYSVSREKKERFSLILESASTNQTSMYLCASSFPGHSNQPQHFGDGTRLSIL.

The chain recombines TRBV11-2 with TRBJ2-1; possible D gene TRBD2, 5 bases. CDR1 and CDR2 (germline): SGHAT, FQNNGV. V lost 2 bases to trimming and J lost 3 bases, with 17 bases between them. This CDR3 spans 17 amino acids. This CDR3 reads CASSLWGVVSDYNEQFF. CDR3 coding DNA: TGTGCCAGCAGCTTATGGGGAGTCGTTTCGGACTACAATGAGCAGTTCTTC. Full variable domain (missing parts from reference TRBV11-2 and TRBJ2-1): EAGVAQSPRYKIIEKRQSVAFWCNPISGHATLYWYQQILGQGPKLLIQFQNNGVVDDSQLPKDRFSAERLKGVDSTLKIQPAKLEDSAVYLCASSLWGVVSDYNEQFFGPGTRLTVL.

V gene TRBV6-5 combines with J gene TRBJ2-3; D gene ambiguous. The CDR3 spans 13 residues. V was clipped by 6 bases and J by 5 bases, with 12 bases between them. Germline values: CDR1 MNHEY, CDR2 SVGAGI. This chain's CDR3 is CASRAHLRDTQYF. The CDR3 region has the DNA TGTGCCAGCAGGGCCCACCTTCGAGATACGCAGTATTTT.

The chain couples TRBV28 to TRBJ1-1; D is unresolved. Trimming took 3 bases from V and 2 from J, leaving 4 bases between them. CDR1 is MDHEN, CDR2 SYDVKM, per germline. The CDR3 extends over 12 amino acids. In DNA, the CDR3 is TGTGCCAGCAGTTTCGGAAACACTGAAGCTTTCTTT. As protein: CASSFGNTEAFF.

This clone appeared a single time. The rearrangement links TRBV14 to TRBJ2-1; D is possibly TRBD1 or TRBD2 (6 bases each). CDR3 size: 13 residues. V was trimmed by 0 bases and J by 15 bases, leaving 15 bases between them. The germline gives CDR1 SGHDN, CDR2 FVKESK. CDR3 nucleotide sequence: TGTGCCAGCAGCCAAGAAGGGGGGCTCACCCTGTTCTTC. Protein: CASSQEGGLTLFF.

The CDR3 here is CASTVSGMVGEQYF. CDR3 nucleotides: TGTGCCAGCACCGTTAGCGGGATGGTCGGCGAGCAGTACTTC. The V gene is TRBV28, the J gene TRBJ2-7; 8 bases fit TRBD2. Trimming at V came to 7 bases and at J to 6 bases, leaving 11 bases not matched to a gene. The CDR3 covers 14 residues. Germline V lookup: CDR1 MDHEN, CDR2 SYDVKM.

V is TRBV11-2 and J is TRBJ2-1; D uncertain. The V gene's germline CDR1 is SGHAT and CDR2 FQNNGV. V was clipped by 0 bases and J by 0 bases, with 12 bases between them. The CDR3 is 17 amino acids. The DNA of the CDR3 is TGTGCCAGCAGCTTAGAGCCCCCGAGTAGCTCCTACAATGAGCAGTTCTTC. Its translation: CASSLEPPSSSYNEQFF.